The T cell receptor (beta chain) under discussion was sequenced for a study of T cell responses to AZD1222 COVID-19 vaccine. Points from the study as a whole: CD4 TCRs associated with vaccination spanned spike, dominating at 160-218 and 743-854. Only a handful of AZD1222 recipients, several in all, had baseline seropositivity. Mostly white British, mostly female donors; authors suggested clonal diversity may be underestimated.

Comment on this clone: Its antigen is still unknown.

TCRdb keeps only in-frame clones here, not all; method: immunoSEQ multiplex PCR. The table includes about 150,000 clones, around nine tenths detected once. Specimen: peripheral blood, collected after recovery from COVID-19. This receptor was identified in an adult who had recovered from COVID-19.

The CDR3 DNA is TGTGCCAGCAGCCAAGATACTGGGCAGGGGAGATGGGTAGCCCGCTACACCTTC. Protein product: CASSQDTGQGRWVARYTF. The chain joins TRBV3-1 (or the pseudogene TRBV3-2) to TRBJ1-2, with D maybe TRBD1 (6 bases). The germline V gene has CDR1 LGHDT and CDR2 YNNKEL (reference sequence). This CDR3 region has 18 residues. Trimming shortened V by 0 bases and J by 9 bases, and 26 bases separated the two germline ends.